This T cell receptor beta chain originates from a study of T cell responses to AZD1222 COVID-19 vaccine. V lost 1 base and J 4 bases, leaving 19 bases between the germline ends. CDR1 and CDR2 from the germline V gene are SGHDN and FVKESK. The CDR3 runs to 17 residues. Profiling relied on immunoSEQ multiplex PCR, and the TCRdb table lists in-frame clones only, not all of them. The data show approximately 180,000 clones, more than 80% seen once. Study results and caveats: Researchers took repertoire samples only after the peak T cell response had come.

With respect to this clone: Its matching antigen is unknown.

The chain joins TRBV14 to TRBJ1-2; D gene ambiguous. This TCR was sampled from an adult who received the MenACWY meningococcal vaccine as a control. The source was peripheral blood, collected 28 days after the second dose of the MenACWY control vaccine. The CDR3 protein is CASSQGWSGSSLYGYTF. The CDR3 region has the DNA TGTGCCAGCAGCCAAGGATGGTCAGGATCGAGTCTCTATGGCTACACCTTC.